This T cell receptor (beta chain) is drawn from a study of CXCR3-negative and CXCR3-positive naive CD8 T cells. Study observations and caveats: CXCR3-positive naive cells had TRB CDR3s that were more hydrophobic than CXCR3-negative naive cells had. Memory, not naive, CXCR3-negative and CXCR3-positive cells differed in TRBV-TRBJ usage. For the naive subsets, surface CD5 was similar, and TCR strength was inferred from TRB CDR3 properties. Whereas both naive subsets had comparably high diversity, memory CD8+ cells had much lower diversity.

Per the germline V gene, CDR1 is MDHEN and CDR2 is SYDVKM. The CDR3 consists of 15 residues. On this clonotype itself: Its target is unknown.

UMI-labeled 5' RACE yielded the TRB cDNA libraries. TCRdb derives one entry per CDR3 protein from the 5' RACE reads, leaving out DNA. Its listing shows about 150,000 distinct CDR3 sequences. Those CD8+ T cells considered naive were CD45RO-CCR7+CD27+CD95-. Material for sequencing was naive CXCR3+ CD8+ T cells from blood. Subset reported: CD45RO-CCR7+CD27+CD95- naive CD8+ T cells expressing CXCR3 (TNR3+). The chain uses TRBV28 and TRBJ2-7. The sequence came from a human donor in good health. Some clones in this sample may be carry-over from other donors' samples. The CDR3 loop is CASSSPLGTNYEQYF.